A single sample gave rise to the 17 T cell receptor beta chains below, sequenced in a study of T-cell reconstitution after alpha-beta-depleted transplantation in children. TCRbeta library construction was performed incorporating unique molecular identifiers. MiXCR was run by TCRdb on the PCR reads, yielding one entry per CDR3 protein. The sample carries hundreds of thousands of distinct CDR3 sequences, approximately 11% recorded once. The starting material was PBMCs, obtained before TCRalphabeta/CD19-depleted stem cell transplant. The receptor set was obtained from a child under three years old with acute myeloid leukemia, due to receive a stem cell transplant.

This clonotype was seen a handful of times. The rearrangement links TRBV6-1 to TRBJ2-3; the D gene could be TRBD1 or TRBD2 (6 bases each). The V gene lost 5 bases and the J gene lost 2 bases, with 11 bases spanning the gap. This CDR3 contains 14 residues. Germline assignment: CDR1 MNHNS and CDR2 SASEGT. The CDR3 reads CASSPPGATDTQYF. The CDR3 nucleotides read TGTGCCAGCAGTCCGCCGGGGGCCACAGATACGCAGTATTTT.

Regarding this clonotype: The junction departs from germline at one end; a sequencing error may be responsible. J is TRBJ1-2 and V is TRBV7-3; TRBD1 matches 8 bases. Germline V gives CDR1 SGHTA, CDR2 FQGTGA. There are 12 residues in the CDR3. The CDR3: CASSSPGQGREF. The CDR3 DNA reads TGTGCCAGCAGCTCCCCTGGACAGGGACGGGAGTTC.

This clonotype was detected ten times or more. The rearrangement uses TRBV7-8 and TRBJ2-7; D possibly corresponds to TRBD2 (5 bases). V lost 1 base to trimming and J lost 7 bases, with 11 bases between them. CDR3 length: 13 residues. Germline assignment: CDR1 SGHVS and CDR2 FQNEAQ. The DNA of the CDR3 is TGTGCCAGCAGCTTAGACGGGGTTTGGGAGCAGTACTTC. Its protein is CASSLDGVWEQYF. The full variable domain, completed using reference TRBV7-8 and TRBJ2-7, is GAGVSQSPRYKVAKRGQDVALRCDPISGHVSLFWYQQALGQGPEFLTYFQNEAQLDKSGLPSDRFFAERPEGSVSTLKIQRTQQEDSAVYLCASSLDGVWEQYFGPGTRLTVT.

This clonotype showed up many times. The genes are TRBV20-1 and TRBJ2-7; D gene ambiguous. The CDR3 runs to 14 residues. From germline, CDR1 is DFQATT and CDR2 SNEGSKA (reference sequence). V dropped 2 bases and J dropped 2 bases, with 13 bases sitting between them. CDR3: CSARTHSDTYEQYF. In DNA form, the CDR3 reads TGCAGTGCTAGAACTCACAGCGACACCTACGAGCAGTACTTC.

This clonotype was observed many times. V gene TRBV3-1 combines with J gene TRBJ2-2; D is possibly TRBD1 (5 bases). This CDR3 contains 16 residues. Germline V gene lookup returns CDR1 LGHDT and CDR2 YNNKEL (reference sequence). V lost 3 bases and J lost 4, with 15 bases in between. CDR3 in DNA: TGTGCCAGCAGCCACCGACAGACCCAATCCACCGGGGAGCTGTTTTTT. Translating gives CASSHRQTQSTGELFF.

This clonotype has a count of ten or more. The genes are TRBV5-1 and TRBJ2-2, with 8 bases lining up with TRBD2. Germline V CDR1 and CDR2: SGHRS, YFSETQ. The ends lost 0 bases at V and 4 bases at J; junction bases unmatched: 11. CDR3 size: 18 residues. The CDR3 DNA is TGCGCCAGCAGCTTGGCGGCTAGCGGGCCGGTGGGCACCGGGGAGCTGTTTTTT. It translates to CASSLAASGPVGTGELFF.

At least ten counts were recorded for this clonotype. The chain is built from TRBV24-1 and TRBJ2-2; D assignment may be TRBD1 or TRBD2 (5 bases each). The germline V gene has CDR1 KGHDR and CDR2 SFDVKD. Trimming shortened V by 7 bases and J by 1 base, and 9 bases separated the two germline ends. The CDR3 is made up of 14 amino acids. The CDR3 loop is CATSGTVNTGELFF. CDR3 sequence (DNA): TGTGCCACCAGCGGGACGGTGAACACCGGGGAGCTGTTTTTT.

In its sample, this clonotype was seen many times. The chain links TRBV25-1 to TRBJ2-7, with unresolved D. This CDR3 is built from 12 residues. V was cut by 11 bases and J by 2 bases, with 13 bases left in between. The germline V gene encodes CDR1 MGHDK and CDR2 SYGVNS. The DNA for the CDR3 is TGTGCCGTCCTGGCGAGTACCTACGAGCAGTACTTC. This translates into CAVLASTYEQYF.

Comments on this clonotype: This may come from a read error, since a much larger clone is one base off. The CDR3 ends on some other residue instead of the conserved phenylalanine or tryptophan, so this is likely a read error. The chain links TRBV11-2 to TRBJ2-7, with D possibly being TRBD1 (7 bases). Germline CDR1 reads SGHAT; CDR2 reads FQNNGV. Trimming removed 2 bases from V and 4 bases from J, with 9 bases in between. This CDR3 is built from 13 residues. The CDR3 loop reads CASSLPGGYEQYL. DNA for the CDR3: TGTGCCAGCAGCTTACCAGGGGGGTACGAGCAGTACCTC.

The sample holds many counts of this clonotype. The chain joins TRBV7-9 to TRBJ1-2; D ambiguous. In germline, CDR1 is SEHNR, CDR2 FQNEAQ (reference sequence). The CDR3 runs to 14 residues. The germline V and J ends were trimmed by 0 bases and 2 bases, with 7 bases remaining between them. CDR3 amino acids: CASSLAQLNYGYTF. The CDR3 bases are TGTGCCAGCAGCTTAGCCCAGTTGAACTATGGCTACACCTTC. Variable domain in full (rest from reference TRBV7-9 and TRBJ1-2): DTGVSQNPRHKITKRGQNVTFRCDPISEHNRLYWYRQTLGQGPEFLTYFQNEAQLEKSRLLSDRFSAERPKGSFSTLEIQRTEQGDSAMYLCASSLAQLNYGYTFGSGTRLTVV.

The chain combines TRBV4-1 with TRBJ2-4; 7 bases agree with TRBD1. V shed 2 bases and J 0 bases; nucleotides not matched to a gene: 1. From germline, CDR1 is MGHRA and CDR2 YSYEKL. The CDR3 has 15 amino acids. The CDR3 reads CASSQRGLAKNIQYF. The CDR3 nucleotides are TGCGCCAGCAGCCAAAGGGGGCTAGCCAAAAACATTCAGTACTTC.

This clonotype showed up many times. This chain joins TRBV6-5 and TRBJ1-2; 8 nucleotides line up with TRBD1. CDR1 is MNHEY and CDR2 is SVGAGI in the germline V gene. Losses at the gene ends were 7 bases for V and 3 bases for J; bases not matched to a gene: 7. CDR3 length: 14 residues. The CDR3 region has the DNA TGTGCCAGCACCAGGGGGCAAAAGGACTATGGCTACACCTTC. Its translation is CASTRGQKDYGYTF.

This clonotype has ten or more counts. This chain uses TRBV12-3 or TRBV12-4 with TRBJ1-1, with unresolved D. The CDR3 length is 15 residues. The ends were cut back, 5 bases at V and 1 base at J, with 14 bases in the middle. CDR3 nucleotides: TGTGCCAGCAGTCCCTTGGGCGGATCGAACACTGAAGCTTTCTTT. Its protein product is CASSPLGGSNTEAFF.

The chain has TRBV21-1 and TRBJ2-5; the table's D call, TRBD1, has no DNA check behind it. TRBV21-1 is recorded as a pseudogene. CDR3 length: 13 residues. This CDR3 reads CASSKGGGETQYF. The DNA for the CDR3 is TGTGCCAGCAGCAAAGGGGGGGGGGAGACCCAGTACTTC.

This clonotype was recorded at least ten times. This chain links TRBV18 with TRBJ2-4; D could derive from TRBD1 or TRBD2 (5 bases each). The germline V and J ends were trimmed by 2 bases and 5 bases, with 7 bases remaining between them. The CDR3 sequence is 13 residues long. Germline V lookup: CDR1 KGHSH, CDR2 LQKENI. Written as DNA, the CDR3 is TGTGCCAGCTCACCAGGGGGAGAAAACATTCAGTACTTC. Its translation: CASSPGGENIQYF. Full variable domain (outside the CDR3, taken from reference TRBV18 and TRBJ2-4): NAGVMQNPRHLVRRRGQEARLRCSPMKGHSHVYWYRQLPEEGLKFMVYLQKENIIDESGMPKERFSAEFPKEGPSILRIQQVVRGDSAAYFCASSPGGENIQYFGAGTRLSVL.

This clonotype was seen ten or more times. V is TRBV7-8 and J is TRBJ1-1; D is unclear. This CDR3 is built from 12 residues. The V end was cut by 6 bases, the J end by 7 bases, with 12 bases between. The germline V gene encodes CDR1 SGHVS and CDR2 FQNEAQ. CDR3 amino acids: CASRPEAGEAFF. The CDR3 DNA follows: TGTGCCAGCAGGCCAGAGGCAGGTGAAGCTTTCTTT.

This clonotype was recorded a few times. The rearrangement uses TRBV20-1 and TRBJ2-1, with TRBD2 matching 8 bases. The CDR3 runs to 18 residues. CDR1 is DFQATT, CDR2 SNEGSKA, per germline (reference sequence). With 0 bases clipped from V and 0 bases from J, the junction kept 10 bases outside the gene matches. The CDR3 DNA follows: TGCAGTGCTAGAGATCCAGCGGGGGCCGTGAGCTCCTACAATGAGCAGTTCTTC. It is translated as CSARDPAGAVSSYNEQFF.